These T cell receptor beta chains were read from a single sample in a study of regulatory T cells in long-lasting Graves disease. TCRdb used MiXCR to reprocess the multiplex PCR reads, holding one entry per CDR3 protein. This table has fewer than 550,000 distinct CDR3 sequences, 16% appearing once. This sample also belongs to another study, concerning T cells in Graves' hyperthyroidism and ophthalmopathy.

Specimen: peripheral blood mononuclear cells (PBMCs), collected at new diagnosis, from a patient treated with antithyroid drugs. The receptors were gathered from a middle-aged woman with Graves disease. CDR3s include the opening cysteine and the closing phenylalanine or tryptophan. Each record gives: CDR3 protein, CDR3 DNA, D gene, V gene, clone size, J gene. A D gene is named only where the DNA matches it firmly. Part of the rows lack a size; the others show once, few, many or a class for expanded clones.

CDR3: CSVIGLDSGANVLTF
DNA: TGCAGCGTTATTGGTCTCGACTCTGGGGCCAACGTCCTGACTTTC
D: .
V: TRBV29-1
size: .
J: TRBJ2-6

CDR3: CASSLGGQFYNEQFF
DNA: TGTGCCAGCAGCTTAGGGGGACAGTTCTACAATGAGCAGTTCTTC
D: TRBD1
V: TRBV11-3
size: many
J: TRBJ2-1

CDR3: CASLRDRGSPLHF
DNA: TGTGCCAGTCTTCGGGACAGGGGTTCACCCCTCCACTTT
D: TRBD1
V: TRBV25-1
size: .
J: TRBJ1-6

CDR3: CASSPLGGGRNYGYTF
DNA: TGTGCCAGTAGTCCCCTGGGGGGGGGGCGTAACTATGGCTACACCTTC
D: .
V: TRBV19
size: few
J: TRBJ1-2

CDR3: CASSYYRVIPRDTEAFF
DNA: TGTGCCAGCAGCTATTATAGGGTAATCCCTCGGGACACTGAAGCTTTCTTT
D: .
V: TRBV7-8
size: many
J: TRBJ1-1

CDR3: CASSYSGGALDTQYF
DNA: TGCGCCAGCAGTTATAGCGGGGGGGCGTTGGATACGCAGTATTTT
D: TRBD2
V: TRBV5-1
size: .
J: TRBJ2-3

CDR3: CAIRHRDLYGYTF
DNA: TGTGCCATCCGACACAGAGACCTCTATGGCTACACCTTC
D: .
V: TRBV10-3
size: few
J: TRBJ1-2

CDR3: CASNFILGGELFF
DNA: TGTGCCAGCAACTTCATCCTGGGCGGGGAGCTGTTTTTT
D: .
V: TRBV12-3/TRBV12-4
size: many
J: TRBJ2-2

CDR3: CASRSRDRGPEVYSNQPQHF
DNA: TGTGCCAGCAGGTCCCGGGACAGGGGCCCGGAGGTTTATAGCAATCAGCCCCAGCATTTT
D: TRBD1
V: TRBV28
size: .
J: TRBJ1-5

CDR3: CATSNRSGQHTYEQYF
DNA: TGTGCCACCAGCAACCGGTCGGGACAGCATACCTACGAGCAGTACTTC
D: TRBD1
V: TRBV15
size: few
J: TRBJ2-7

CDR3: CSARGGQAAPTEAFF
DNA: TGCAGTGCTAGAGGAGGACAGGCGGCCCCCACTGAAGCTTTCTTT
D: TRBD1
V: TRBV20-1
size: many
J: TRBJ1-1

CDR3: CASSFDSSNEQFF
DNA: TGTGCCAGCAGTTTTGATTCGAGTAATGAGCAGTTCTTC
D: .
V: TRBV12-3/TRBV12-4
size: few
J: TRBJ2-1

CDR3: CASSSQGDSNQPQHF
DNA: TGTGCCAGCAGTTCCCAGGGGGATAGCAATCAGCCCCAGCATTTT
D: TRBD1
V: TRBV12-3/TRBV12-4
size: many
J: TRBJ1-5

CDR3: CASSGQYFQPQHF
DNA: TGTGCCAGCAGTGGACAGTATTTTCAGCCCCAGCATTTT
D: .
V: TRBV6-2/TRBV6-3
size: .
J: TRBJ1-5

CDR3: CASSLQSGLQGYTF
DNA: TGTGCCAGCAGCCTACAATCAGGGCTTCAAGGCTACACCTTC
D: .
V: TRBV3-1
size: .
J: TRBJ1-2

CDR3: CASSSGTSDTQYF
DNA: TGTGCCAGCAGCTCAGGGACTTCAGATACGCAGTATTTT
D: .
V: TRBV7-2
size: few
J: TRBJ2-3

CDR3: CASSLMSASGSYEQYF
DNA: TGTGCCAGCAGTTTAATGTCGGCTAGCGGCTCCTACGAGCAGTACTTC
D: TRBD2
V: TRBV12-3/TRBV12-4
size: .
J: TRBJ2-7

CDR3: CASSLWGSNTEAFF
DNA: TGTGCCAGCAGCTTATGGGGTTCGAACACTGAAGCTTTCTTT
D: .
V: TRBV7-9
size: many
J: TRBJ1-1

CDR3: CASSLGNTYGYTF
DNA: TGTGCCAGCAGTTTGGGTAACACCTATGGCTACACCTTC
D: .
V: TRBV12-3/TRBV12-4
size: .
J: TRBJ1-2

CDR3: CSAGRGGNEKLFF
DNA: TGCAGTGCTGGCAGGGGTGGTAATGAAAAACTGTTTTTT
D: .
V: TRBV20-1
size: many
J: TRBJ1-4

CDR3: CATSSDEGIWSGYTF
DNA: TGTGCCACCAGTTCCGATGAGGGGATTTGGTCGGGCTACACCTTC
D: .
V: TRBV24-1
size: .
J: TRBJ1-2

CDR3: CAWSVPGPGFNEQFF
DNA: TGTGCCTGGAGTGTCCCAGGCCCAGGGTTCAATGAGCAGTTCTTC
D: .
V: TRBV30
size: .
J: TRBJ2-1

CDR3: CASSQHTEAFF
DNA: TGTGCCAGCAGTCAACACACTGAAGCTTTCTTT
D: .
V: TRBV25-1
size: .
J: TRBJ1-1

CDR3: CASSEAGTGYSNQPQHF
DNA: TGTGCCAGCAGTGAAGCGGGGACAGGGTATAGCAATCAGCCCCAGCATTTT
D: TRBD1
V: TRBV6-1
size: few
J: TRBJ1-5

CDR3: CASRAAGEGGYTF
DNA: TGTGCCAGCAGAGCGGCAGGGGAAGGGGGCTACACCTTC
D: .
V: TRBV28
size: many
J: TRBJ1-2